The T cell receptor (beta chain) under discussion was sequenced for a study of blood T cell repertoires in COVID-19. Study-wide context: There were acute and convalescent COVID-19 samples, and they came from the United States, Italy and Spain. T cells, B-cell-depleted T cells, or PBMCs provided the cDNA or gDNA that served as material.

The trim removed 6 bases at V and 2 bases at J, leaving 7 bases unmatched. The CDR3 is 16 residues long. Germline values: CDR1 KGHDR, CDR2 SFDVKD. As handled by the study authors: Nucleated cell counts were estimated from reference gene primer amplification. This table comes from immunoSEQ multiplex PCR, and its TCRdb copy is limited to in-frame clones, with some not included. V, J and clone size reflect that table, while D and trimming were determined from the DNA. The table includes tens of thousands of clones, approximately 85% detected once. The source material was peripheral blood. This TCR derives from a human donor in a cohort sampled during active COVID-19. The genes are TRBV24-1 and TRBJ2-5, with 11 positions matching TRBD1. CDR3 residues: CATSSLGQGAQETQYF. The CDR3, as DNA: TGTGCCACCAGTTCGTTAGGACAGGGGGCTCAAGAGACCCAGTACTTC.